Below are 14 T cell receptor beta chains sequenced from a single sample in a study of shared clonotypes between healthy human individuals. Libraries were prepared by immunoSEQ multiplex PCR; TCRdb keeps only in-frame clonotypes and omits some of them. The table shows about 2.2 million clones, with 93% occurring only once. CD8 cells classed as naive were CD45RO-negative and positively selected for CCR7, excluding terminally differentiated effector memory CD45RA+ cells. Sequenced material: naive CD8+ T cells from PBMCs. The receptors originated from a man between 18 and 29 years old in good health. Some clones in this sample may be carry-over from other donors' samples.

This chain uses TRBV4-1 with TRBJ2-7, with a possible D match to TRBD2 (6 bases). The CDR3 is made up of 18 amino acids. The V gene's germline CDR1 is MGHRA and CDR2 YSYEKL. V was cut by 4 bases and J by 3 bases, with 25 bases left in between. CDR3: CASSLRETGASANYEQYF. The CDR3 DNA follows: TGCGCCAGCAGCCTGAGAGAAACTGGTGCTAGCGCGAACTACGAGCAGTACTTC.

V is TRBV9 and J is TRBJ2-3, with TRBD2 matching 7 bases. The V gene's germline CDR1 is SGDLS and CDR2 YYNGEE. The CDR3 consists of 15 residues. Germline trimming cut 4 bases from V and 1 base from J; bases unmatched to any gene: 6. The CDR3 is CASSSRLAGTDTQYF. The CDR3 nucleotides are TGTGCCAGCAGCAGCCGACTAGCAGGCACAGATACGCAGTATTTT.

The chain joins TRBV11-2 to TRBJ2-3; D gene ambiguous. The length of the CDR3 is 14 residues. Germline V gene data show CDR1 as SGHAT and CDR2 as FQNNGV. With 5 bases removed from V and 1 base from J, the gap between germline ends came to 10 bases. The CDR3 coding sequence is TGTGCCAGCAGCCCGCCTCTAGGCACAGATACGCAGTATTTT. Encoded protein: CASSPPLGTDTQYF. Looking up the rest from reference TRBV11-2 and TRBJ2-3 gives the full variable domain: EAGVAQSPRYKIIEKRQSVAFWCNPISGHATLYWYQQILGQGPKLLIQFQNNGVVDDSQLPKDRFSAERLKGVDSTLKIQPAKLEDSAVYLCASSPPLGTDTQYFGPGTRLTVL.

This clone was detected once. Written as DNA, the CDR3 is TGTGCCAGTAGTGTGGAGAACTATGGCTACACCTTC. Protein sequence: CASSVENYGYTF. This chain links TRBV19 with TRBJ1-2; no clear D gene. Germline CDR1 and CDR2: LNHDA and SQIVND (reference sequence). V lost 5 bases, J lost 2 bases, and 6 bases lay in between. This CDR3 spans 12 amino acids.

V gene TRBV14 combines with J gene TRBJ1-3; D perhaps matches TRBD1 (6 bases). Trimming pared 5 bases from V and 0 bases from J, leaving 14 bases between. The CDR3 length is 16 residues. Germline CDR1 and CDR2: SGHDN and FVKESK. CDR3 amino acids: CASSDHGQHSGNTIYF. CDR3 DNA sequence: TGTGCCAGCAGCGACCATGGACAGCACTCTGGAAACACCATATATTTT.

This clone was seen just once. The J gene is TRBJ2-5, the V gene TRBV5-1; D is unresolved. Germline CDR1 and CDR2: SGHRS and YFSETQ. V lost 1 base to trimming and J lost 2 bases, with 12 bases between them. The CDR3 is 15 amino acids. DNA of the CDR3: TGCGCCAGCAGCTTGACAAGACGTTTACAAGAGACCCAGTACTTC. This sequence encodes CASSLTRRLQETQYF.

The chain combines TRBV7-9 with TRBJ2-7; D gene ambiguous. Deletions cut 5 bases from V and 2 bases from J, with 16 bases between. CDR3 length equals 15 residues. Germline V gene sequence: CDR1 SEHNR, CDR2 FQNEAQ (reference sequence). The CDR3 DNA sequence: TGTGCCAGCAGCCCCATCGGCGGCACTCCCTACGAGCAGTACTTC. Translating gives CASSPIGGTPYEQYF.

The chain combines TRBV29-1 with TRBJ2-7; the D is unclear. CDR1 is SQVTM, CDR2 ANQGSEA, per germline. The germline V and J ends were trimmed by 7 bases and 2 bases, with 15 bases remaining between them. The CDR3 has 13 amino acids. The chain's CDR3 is CSGSGGTTYEQYF. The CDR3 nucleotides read TGCAGCGGGTCGGGCGGCACCACCTACGAGCAGTACTTC.

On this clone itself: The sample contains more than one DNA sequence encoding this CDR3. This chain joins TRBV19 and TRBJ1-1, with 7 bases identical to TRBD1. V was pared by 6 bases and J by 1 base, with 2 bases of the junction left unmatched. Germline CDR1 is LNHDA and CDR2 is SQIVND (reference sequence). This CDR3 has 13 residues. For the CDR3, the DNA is TGTGCCAGTAGCCGGACAGGGAACACTGAAGCTTTCTTT. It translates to CASSRTGNTEAFF.

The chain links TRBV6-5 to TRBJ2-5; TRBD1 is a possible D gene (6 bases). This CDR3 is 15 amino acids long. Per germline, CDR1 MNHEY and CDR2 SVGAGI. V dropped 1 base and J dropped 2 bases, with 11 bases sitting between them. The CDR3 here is CASSYYRDKQETQYF. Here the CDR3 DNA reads TGTGCCAGCAGTTACTACCGGGACAAACAAGAGACCCAGTACTTC.

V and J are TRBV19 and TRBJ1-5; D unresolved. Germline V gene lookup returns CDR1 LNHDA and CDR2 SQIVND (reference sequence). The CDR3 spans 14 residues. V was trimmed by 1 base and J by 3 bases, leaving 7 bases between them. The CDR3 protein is CASSIADYNQPQHF. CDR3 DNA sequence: TGTGCCAGTAGTATAGCAGACTACAATCAGCCCCAGCATTTT.

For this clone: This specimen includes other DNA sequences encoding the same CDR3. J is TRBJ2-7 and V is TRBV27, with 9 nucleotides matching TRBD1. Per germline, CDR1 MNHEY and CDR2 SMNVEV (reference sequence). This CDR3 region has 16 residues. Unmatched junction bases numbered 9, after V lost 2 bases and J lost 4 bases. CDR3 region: CASSLLGGQGSYEQYF. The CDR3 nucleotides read TGTGCCAGCAGTTTACTGGGGGGACAGGGTTCATACGAGCAGTACTTC.

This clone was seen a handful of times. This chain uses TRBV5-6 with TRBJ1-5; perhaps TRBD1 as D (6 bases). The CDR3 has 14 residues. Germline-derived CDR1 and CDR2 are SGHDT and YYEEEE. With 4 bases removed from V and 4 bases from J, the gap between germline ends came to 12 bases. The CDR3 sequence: CASSPGQNNQPQHF. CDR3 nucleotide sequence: TGTGCCAGCAGCCCGGGACAAAATAATCAGCCCCAGCATTTT.

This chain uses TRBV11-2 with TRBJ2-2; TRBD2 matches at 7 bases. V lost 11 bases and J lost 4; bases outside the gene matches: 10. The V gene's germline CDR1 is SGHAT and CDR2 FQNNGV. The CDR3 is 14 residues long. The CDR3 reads CAAREGPGTGELFF. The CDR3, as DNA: TGTGCCGCCAGGGAGGGGCCGGGCACCGGGGAGCTGTTTTTT.